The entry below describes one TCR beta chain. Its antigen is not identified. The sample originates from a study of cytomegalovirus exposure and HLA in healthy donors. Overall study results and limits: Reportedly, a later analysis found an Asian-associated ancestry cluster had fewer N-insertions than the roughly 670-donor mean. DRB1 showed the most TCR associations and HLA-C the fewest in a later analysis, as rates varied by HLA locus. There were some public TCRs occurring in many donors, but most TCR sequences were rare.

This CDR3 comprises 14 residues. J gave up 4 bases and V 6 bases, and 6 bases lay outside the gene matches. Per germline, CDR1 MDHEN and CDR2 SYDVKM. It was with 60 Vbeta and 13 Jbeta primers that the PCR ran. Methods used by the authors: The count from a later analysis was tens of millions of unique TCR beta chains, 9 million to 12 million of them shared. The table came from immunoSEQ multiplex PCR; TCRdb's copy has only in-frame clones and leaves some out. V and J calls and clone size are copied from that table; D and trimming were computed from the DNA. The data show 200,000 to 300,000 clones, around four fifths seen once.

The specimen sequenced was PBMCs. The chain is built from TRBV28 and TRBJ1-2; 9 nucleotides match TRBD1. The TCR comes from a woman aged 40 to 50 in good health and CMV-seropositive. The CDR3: CASRPQGAAYGYTF. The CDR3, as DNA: TGTGCCAGCAGACCACAGGGGGCTGCCTATGGCTACACCTTC.